This T cell receptor beta chain was recovered during a study of blood T cells in healthy people across ages. Overall study: Roughly one uniquely barcoded beta molecule per two T cells was captured.

The V gene lost 4 bases and the J gene lost 2 bases, with 8 bases spanning the gap. The CDR3 spans 13 residues. Germline CDR1 reads SGHRS; CDR2 reads YFSETQ. Then a second PCR, running about 6 to 11 cycles, was carried out with a sample-barcoded 5' primer and a J-beta primer mix. TCRdb analysed the 5' RACE reads with MiXCR anew, one entry per CDR3 protein. Altogether about a million distinct CDR3 sequences are present, about 53% being singletons, with the ten largest covering about 20%. Each sample gave at least 6.5 million isolated PBMCs. The sequenced material came from blood. This clonotype was obtained from a woman aged 55-70 years in good health. The V call is TRBV5-1, the J call TRBJ2-3; no firm D call. The DNA for the CDR3 is TGCGCCAGCAGCCGGGTCCCCACAGATACGCAGTATTTT. Residues: CASSRVPTDTQYF.